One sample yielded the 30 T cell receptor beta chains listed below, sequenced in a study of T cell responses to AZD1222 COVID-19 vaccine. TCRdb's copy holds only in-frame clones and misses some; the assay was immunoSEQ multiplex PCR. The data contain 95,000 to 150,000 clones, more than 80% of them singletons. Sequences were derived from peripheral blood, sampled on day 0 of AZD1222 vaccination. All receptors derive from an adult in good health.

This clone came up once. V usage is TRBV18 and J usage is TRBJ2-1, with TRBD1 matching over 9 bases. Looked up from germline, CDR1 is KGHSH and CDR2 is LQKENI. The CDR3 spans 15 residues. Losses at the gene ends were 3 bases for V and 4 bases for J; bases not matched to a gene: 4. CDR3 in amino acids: CASSPTGTGYNEQFF. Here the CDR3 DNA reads TGTGCCAGCTCACCCACCGGGACAGGGTACAATGAGCAGTTCTTC.

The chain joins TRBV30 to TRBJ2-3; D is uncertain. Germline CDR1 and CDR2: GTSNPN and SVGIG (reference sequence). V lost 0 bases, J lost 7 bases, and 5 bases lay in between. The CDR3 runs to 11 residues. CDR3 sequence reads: CAWSVQNTQYF. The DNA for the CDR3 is TGTGCCTGGAGTGTACAAAATACGCAGTATTTT.

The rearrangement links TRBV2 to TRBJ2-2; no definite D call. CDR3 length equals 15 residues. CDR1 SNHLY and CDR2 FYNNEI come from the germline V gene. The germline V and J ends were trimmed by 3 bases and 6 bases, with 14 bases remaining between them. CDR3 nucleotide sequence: TGTGCCAGCAGTGACCGGACCCAACAGTCCGGGGAGCTGTTTTTT. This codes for CASSDRTQQSGELFF.

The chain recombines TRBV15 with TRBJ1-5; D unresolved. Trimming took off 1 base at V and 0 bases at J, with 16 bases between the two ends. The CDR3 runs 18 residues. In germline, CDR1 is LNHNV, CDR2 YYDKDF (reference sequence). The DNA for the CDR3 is TGTGCCACCAGCAGAGCAGAAAGCGGACGTTATAGCAATCAGCCCCAGCATTTT. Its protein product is CATSRAESGRYSNQPQHF.

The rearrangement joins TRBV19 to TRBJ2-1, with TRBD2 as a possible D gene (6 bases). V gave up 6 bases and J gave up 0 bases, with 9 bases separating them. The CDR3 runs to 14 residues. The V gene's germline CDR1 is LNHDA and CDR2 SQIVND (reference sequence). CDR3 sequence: CASSRLVSYNEQFF. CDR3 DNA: TGTGCCAGTAGCCGACTAGTCTCCTACAATGAGCAGTTCTTC.

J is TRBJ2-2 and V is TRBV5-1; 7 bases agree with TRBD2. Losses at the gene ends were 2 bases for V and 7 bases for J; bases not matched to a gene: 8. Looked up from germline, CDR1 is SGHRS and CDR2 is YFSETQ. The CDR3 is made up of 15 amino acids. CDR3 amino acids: CASSFLVAGDGELFF. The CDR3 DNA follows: TGCGCCAGCAGCTTTTTAGTTGCGGGAGACGGGGAGCTGTTTTTT. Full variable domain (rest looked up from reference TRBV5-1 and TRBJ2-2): KAGVTQTPRYLIKTRGQQVTLSCSPISGHRSVSWYQQTPGQGLQFLFEYFSETQRNKGNFPGRFSGRQFSNSRSEMNVSTLELGDSALYLCASSFLVAGDGELFFGEGSRLTVL.

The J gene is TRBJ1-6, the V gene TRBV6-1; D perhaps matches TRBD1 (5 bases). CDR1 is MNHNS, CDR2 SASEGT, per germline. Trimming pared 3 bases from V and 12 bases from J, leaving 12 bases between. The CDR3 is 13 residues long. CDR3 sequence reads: CASSEIQGLPLHF. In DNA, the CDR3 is TGTGCCAGCAGTGAGATCCAGGGATTACCCCTCCACTTT.

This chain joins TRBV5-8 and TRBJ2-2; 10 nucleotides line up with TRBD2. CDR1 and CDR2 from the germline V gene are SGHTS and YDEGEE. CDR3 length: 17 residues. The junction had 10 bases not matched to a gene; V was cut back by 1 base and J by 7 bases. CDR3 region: CASSLSGVAGGNGELFF. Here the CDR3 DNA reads TGTGCCAGCAGCTTGTCGGGAGTAGCGGGAGGAAACGGGGAGCTGTTTTTT.

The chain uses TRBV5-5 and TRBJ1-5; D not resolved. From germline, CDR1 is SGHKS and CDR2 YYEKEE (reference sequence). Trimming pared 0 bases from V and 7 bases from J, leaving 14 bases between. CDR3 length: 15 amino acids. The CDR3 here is CASSLDATNNQPQHF. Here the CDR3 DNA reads TGTGCCAGCAGCTTGGATGCGACAAATAACCAGCCCCAGCATTTT.

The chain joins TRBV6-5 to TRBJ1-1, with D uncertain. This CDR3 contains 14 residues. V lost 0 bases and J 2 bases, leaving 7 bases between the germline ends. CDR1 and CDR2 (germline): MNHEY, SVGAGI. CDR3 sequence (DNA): TGTGCCAGCAGTTACTCGTCTCATAACACTGAAGCTTTCTTT. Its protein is CASSYSSHNTEAFF.

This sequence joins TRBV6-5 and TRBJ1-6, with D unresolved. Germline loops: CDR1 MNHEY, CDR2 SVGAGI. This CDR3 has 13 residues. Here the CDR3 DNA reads TGTGCGGCGAGGGACTCCTATAATTCACCCCTCCACTTT. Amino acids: CAARDSYNSPLHF.

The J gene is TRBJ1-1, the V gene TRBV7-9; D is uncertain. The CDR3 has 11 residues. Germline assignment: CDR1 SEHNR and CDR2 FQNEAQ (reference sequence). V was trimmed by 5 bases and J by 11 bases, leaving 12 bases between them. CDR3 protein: CASSPSGQAFF. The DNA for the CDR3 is TGTGCCAGCAGCCCCAGTGGGCAGGCTTTCTTT.

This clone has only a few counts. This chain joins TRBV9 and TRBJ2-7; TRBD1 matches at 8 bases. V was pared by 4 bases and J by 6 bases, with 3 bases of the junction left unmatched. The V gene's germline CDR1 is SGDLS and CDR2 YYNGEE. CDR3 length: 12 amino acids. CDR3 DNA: TGTGCCAGCAGCCCGGGGACAGGCGAGCAGTACTTC. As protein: CASSPGTGEQYF.

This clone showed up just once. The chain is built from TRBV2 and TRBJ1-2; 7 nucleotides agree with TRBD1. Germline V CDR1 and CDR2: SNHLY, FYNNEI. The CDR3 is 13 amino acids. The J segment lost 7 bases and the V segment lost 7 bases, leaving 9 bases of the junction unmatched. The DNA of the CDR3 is TGTGCCAGCATTGGGGGGACAGTTGTTGGCTACACCTTC. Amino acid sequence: CASIGGTVVGYTF.

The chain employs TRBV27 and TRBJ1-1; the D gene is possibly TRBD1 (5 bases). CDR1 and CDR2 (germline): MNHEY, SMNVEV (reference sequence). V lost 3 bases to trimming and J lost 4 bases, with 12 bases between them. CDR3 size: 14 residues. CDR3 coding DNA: TGTGCCAGCAGTTTCTCCTCGGGGACCACTGAAGCTTTCTTT. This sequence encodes CASSFSSGTTEAFF.

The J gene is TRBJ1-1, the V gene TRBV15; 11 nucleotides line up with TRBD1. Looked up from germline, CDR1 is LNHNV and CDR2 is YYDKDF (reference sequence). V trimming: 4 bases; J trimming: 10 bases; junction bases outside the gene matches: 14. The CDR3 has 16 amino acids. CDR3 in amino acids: CATSIMRGTGGGGAFF. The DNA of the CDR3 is TGTGCCACCAGCATAATGCGAGGGACAGGGGGTGGTGGAGCTTTCTTT.

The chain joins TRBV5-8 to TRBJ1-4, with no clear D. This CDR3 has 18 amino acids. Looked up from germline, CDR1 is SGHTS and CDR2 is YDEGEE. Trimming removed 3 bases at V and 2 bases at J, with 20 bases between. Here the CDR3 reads CASSYLDRSFSTNEKLFF. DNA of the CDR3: TGTGCCAGCAGCTACCTTGACCGGTCGTTTTCTACTAATGAAAAACTGTTTTTT. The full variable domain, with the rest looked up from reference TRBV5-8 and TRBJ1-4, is EAGVTQSPTHLIKTRGQQATLRCSPISGHTSVYWYQQALGLGLQFLLWYDEGEERNRGNFPPRFSGRQFPNYSSELNVNALELEDSALYLCASSYLDRSFSTNEKLFFGSGTQLSVL.

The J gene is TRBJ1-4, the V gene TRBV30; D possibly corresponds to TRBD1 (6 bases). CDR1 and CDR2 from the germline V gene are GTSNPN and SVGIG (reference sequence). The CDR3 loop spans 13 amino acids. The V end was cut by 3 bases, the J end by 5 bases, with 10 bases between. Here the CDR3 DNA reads TGTGCCTGGAGGGACAGTGGAAATGAAAAACTGTTTTTT. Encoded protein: CAWRDSGNEKLFF.

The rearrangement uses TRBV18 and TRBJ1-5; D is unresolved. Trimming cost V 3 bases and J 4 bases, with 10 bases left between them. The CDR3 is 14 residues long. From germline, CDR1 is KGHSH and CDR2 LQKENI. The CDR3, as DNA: TGTGCCAGCTCACCCCTTGAGAGGAATCAGCCCCAGCATTTT. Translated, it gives CASSPLERNQPQHF.

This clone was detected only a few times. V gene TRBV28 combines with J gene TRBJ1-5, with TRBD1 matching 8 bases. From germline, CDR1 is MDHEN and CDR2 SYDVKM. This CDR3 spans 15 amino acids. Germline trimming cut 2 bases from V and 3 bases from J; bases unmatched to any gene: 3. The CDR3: CASSLQGAFNQPQHF. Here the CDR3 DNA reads TGTGCCAGCAGTTTACAGGGGGCCTTCAATCAGCCCCAGCATTTT.

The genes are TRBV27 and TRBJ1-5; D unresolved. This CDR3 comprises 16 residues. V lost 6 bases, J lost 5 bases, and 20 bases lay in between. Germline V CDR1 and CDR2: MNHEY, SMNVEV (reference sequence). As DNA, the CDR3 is TGTGCCAGCAGGGCTAGTGGGTTCAACACCTATCAGCCCCAGCATTTT. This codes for CASRASGFNTYQPQHF.

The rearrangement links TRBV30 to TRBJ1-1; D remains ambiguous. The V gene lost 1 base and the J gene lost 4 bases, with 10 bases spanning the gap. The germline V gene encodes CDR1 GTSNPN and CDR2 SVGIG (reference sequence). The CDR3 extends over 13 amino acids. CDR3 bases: TGTGCCTGGAGTGGAGGGTACGGCACTGAAGCTTTCTTT. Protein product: CAWSGGYGTEAFF.

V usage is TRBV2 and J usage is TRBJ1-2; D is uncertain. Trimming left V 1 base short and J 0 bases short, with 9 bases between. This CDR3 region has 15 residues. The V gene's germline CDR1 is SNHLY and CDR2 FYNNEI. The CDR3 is CASSEDRGANYGYTF. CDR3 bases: TGTGCCAGCAGTGAAGACCGCGGAGCTAACTATGGCTACACCTTC.

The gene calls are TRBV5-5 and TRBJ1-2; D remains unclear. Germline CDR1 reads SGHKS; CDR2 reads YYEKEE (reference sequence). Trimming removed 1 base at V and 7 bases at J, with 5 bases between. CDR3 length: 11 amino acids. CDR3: CASSLNTGYTF. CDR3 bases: TGTGCCAGCAGCTTGAATACTGGCTACACCTTC.

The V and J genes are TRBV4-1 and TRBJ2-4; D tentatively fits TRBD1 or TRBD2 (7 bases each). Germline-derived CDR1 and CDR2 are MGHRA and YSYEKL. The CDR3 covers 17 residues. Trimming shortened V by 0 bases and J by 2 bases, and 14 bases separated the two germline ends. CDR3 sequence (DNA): TGCGCCAGCAGCCAAGATGGGAGGGGGCGATCCAAAAACATTCAGTACTTC. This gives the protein CASSQDGRGRSKNIQYF.

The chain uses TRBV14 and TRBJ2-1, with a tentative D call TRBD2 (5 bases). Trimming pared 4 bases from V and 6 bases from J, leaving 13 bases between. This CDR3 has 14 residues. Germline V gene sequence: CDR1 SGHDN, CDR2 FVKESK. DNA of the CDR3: TGTGCCAGCAGCCCCGGAGGAGTTTCCAATGAGCAGTTCTTC. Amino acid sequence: CASSPGGVSNEQFF.

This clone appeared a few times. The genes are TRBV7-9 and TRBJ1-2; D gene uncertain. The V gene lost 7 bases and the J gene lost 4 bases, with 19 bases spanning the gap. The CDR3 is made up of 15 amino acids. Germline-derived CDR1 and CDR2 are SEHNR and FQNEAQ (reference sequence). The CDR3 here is CASNPAGSGVYGYTF. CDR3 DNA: TGTGCCAGCAATCCCGCTGGCTCAGGCGTCTATGGCTACACCTTC. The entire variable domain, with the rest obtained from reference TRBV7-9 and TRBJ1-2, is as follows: DTGVSQNPRHKITKRGQNVTFRCDPISEHNRLYWYRQTLGQGPEFLTYFQNEAQLEKSRLLSDRFSAERPKGSFSTLEIQRTEQGDSAMYLCASNPAGSGVYGYTFGSGTRLTVV.

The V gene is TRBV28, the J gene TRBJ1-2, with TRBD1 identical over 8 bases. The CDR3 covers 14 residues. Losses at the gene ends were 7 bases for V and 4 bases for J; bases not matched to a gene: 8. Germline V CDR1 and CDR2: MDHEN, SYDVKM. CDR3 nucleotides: TGTGCCAGCACCTTCCCAGGGGGCGGCTATGGCTACACCTTC. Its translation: CASTFPGGGYGYTF.

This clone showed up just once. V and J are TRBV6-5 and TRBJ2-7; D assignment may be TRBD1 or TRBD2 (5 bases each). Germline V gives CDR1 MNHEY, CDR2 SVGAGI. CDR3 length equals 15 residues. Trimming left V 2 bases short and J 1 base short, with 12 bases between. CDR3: CASSYSWDGSYEQYF. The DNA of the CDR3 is TGTGCCAGCAGTTACAGCTGGGACGGGTCCTACGAGCAGTACTTC.

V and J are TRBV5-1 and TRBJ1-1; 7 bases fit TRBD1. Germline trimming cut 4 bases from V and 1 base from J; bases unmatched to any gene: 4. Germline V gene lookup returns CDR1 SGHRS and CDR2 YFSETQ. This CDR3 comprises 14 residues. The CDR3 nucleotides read TGCGCCAGCAGCATCCGGACAGGGAACACTGAAGCTTTCTTT. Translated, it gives CASSIRTGNTEAFF.